The 14 T cell receptor beta chains presented below share a single source sample, sequenced in a study of PD-L1 blockade in urothelial cancer (dated by TCRdb to about 2017). Receptors were amplified or captured by the immunoSEQ multiplex PCR assay. The table was pulled from immuneACCESS by TCRdb, which kept in-frame rearrangements only. Such tables lose some clones; where checked, under half of the loss comes from unresolved V genes, and the rest has no known cause. The sample profile shows 72,000 or so clones; around 85% of them were found once. Under 15% of the sample is in the top ten clones. The time point label of this sample denotes: pretreatment peripheral blood. The sequencing used PBMCs, collected around atezolizumab (anti-PD-L1) treatment. These receptors all come from a man aged 60 to 75 with urothelial cancer.

The CDR3 loop reads CASSLRGQGATDTQYF. CDR3 DNA sequence: TGTGCCAGCAGTCTCCGTGGCCAGGGGGCAACAGATACGCAGTATTTT. The chain uses TRBV13 and TRBJ2-3; 8 positions match TRBD1. With V trimmed by 6 bases and J by 3 bases, 11 bases remained unmatched. Germline values: CDR1 PRHDT, CDR2 FYEKMQ (reference sequence). The CDR3 totals 16 residues.

This chain's CDR3 is CASSLELVFTDTQYF. CDR3 DNA: TGTGCCAGCAGCTTAGAACTAGTTTTCACAGATACGCAGTATTTT. This sequence joins TRBV7-9 and TRBJ2-3; tentatively, D is TRBD2 (5 bases). Germline lookup yields CDR1 SEHNR and CDR2 FQNEAQ (reference sequence). The V end was cut by 1 base, the J end by 2 bases, with 10 bases between. The CDR3 consists of 15 residues. Full variable domain (remainder filled in from reference TRBV7-9 and TRBJ2-3): DTGVSQNPRHKITKRGQNVTFRCDPISEHNRLYWYRQTLGQGPEFLTYFQNEAQLEKSRLLSDRFSAERPKGSFSTLEIQRTEQGDSAMYLCASSLELVFTDTQYFGPGTRLTVL.

This rearrangement joins TRBV2 to TRBJ2-5; D possibly corresponds to TRBD2 (6 bases). The CDR3 runs 14 residues. Germline V gene data show CDR1 as SNHLY and CDR2 as FYNNEI. V was cut by 6 bases and J by 5 bases, with 16 bases left in between. The DNA for the CDR3 is TGTGCCAGCAGGATGCTTTTGGGGGGTGAGACCCAGTACTTC. It yields the protein CASRMLLGGETQYF.

The rearrangement joins TRBV6-4 to TRBJ1-1; TRBD1 agrees at 7 bases. The CDR3 covers 14 residues. V dropped 6 bases and J dropped 2; count of bases not matched to a gene: 6. Germline assignment: CDR1 MRHNA and CDR2 SNTAGT. The CDR3 protein is CASRERQGNTEAFF. DNA of the CDR3: TGTGCCAGCAGGGAAAGACAGGGAAACACTGAAGCTTTCTTT.

The chain employs TRBV5-8 and TRBJ2-5; TRBD2 agrees at 11 bases. V shed 6 bases, J shed 0 bases, and the junction held 10 bases outside the gene matches. This CDR3 has 17 residues. Germline V lookup: CDR1 SGHTS, CDR2 YDEGEE. The CDR3 DNA follows: TGTGCCAGCACCTATTCTCTGGGACTAGCGGACCAAGAGACCCAGTACTTC. Its protein is CASTYSLGLADQETQYF.

The rearrangement joins TRBV2 to TRBJ2-7, with TRBD2 as a possible D gene (5 bases). The CDR3 spans 14 residues. Between the trimmed V and J ends, which lost 6 bases and 0 bases, there was a span of 12 bases. Germline V CDR1 and CDR2: SNHLY, FYNNEI. The CDR3 is CASRDLADSYEQYF. The CDR3 nucleotides are TGTGCCAGCAGAGATCTAGCAGACTCCTACGAGCAGTACTTC.

The V call is TRBV11-3, the J call TRBJ2-1; 9 nucleotides agree with TRBD2. CDR3 length: 17 amino acids. V lost 1 base to trimming and J lost 2 bases; unmatched junction nucleotides: 6. Germline assignment: CDR1 SGHNT and CDR2 YENEEA. Here the CDR3 DNA reads TGTGCCAGCAGCTTAGGTGTAGCGGGGGAGCCCTACAATGAGCAGTTCTTC. It codes for CASSLGVAGEPYNEQFF. The full variable domain, with the rest looked up from reference TRBV11-3 and TRBJ2-1, is EAGVVQSPRYKIIEKKQPVAFWCNPISGHNTLYWYLQNLGQGPELLIRYENEEAVDDSQLPKDRFSAERLKGVDSTLKIQPAELGDSAVYLCASSLGVAGEPYNEQFFGPGTRLTVL.

This clone came up once. This chain uses TRBV11-2 with TRBJ1-1; D possibly corresponds to TRBD1 (5 bases). This CDR3 spans 13 amino acids. Trimming cost V 5 bases and J 1 base, with 8 bases left between them. The V gene's germline CDR1 is SGHAT and CDR2 FQNNGV. The CDR3 is CASSRDRNTEAFF. CDR3 nucleotide sequence: TGTGCCAGCAGCCGCGACAGGAACACTGAAGCTTTCTTT. The full variable domain, in which reference TRBV11-2 and TRBJ1-1 provide the parts outside the CDR3, is EAGVAQSPRYKIIEKRQSVAFWCNPISGHATLYWYQQILGQGPKLLIQFQNNGVVDDSQLPKDRFSAERLKGVDSTLKIQPAKLEDSAVYLCASSRDRNTEAFFGQGTRLTVV.

The rearrangement links TRBV7-9 to TRBJ1-1; a possible D gene is TRBD1 (6 bases). The V and J ends lost 1 base and 3 bases respectively, with 12 bases between them. The CDR3 is made up of 15 amino acids. Looked up from germline, CDR1 is SEHNR and CDR2 is FQNEAQ (reference sequence). The CDR3 DNA reads TGTGCCAGCAGCTTAGGTTGGACAGAGGACACTGAAGCTTTCTTT. Amino acid sequence: CASSLGWTEDTEAFF. Drawing the rest from reference TRBV7-9 and TRBJ1-1, the complete variable domain is DTGVSQNPRHKITKRGQNVTFRCDPISEHNRLYWYRQTLGQGPEFLTYFQNEAQLEKSRLLSDRFSAERPKGSFSTLEIQRTEQGDSAMYLCASSLGWTEDTEAFFGQGTRLTVV.

The rearrangement joins TRBV4-1 to TRBJ1-5, with 8 positions matching TRBD1. The CDR3 consists of 16 residues. Per germline, CDR1 MGHRA and CDR2 YSYEKL. With V trimmed by 3 bases and J by 4 bases, 8 bases remained unmatched. The CDR3 nucleotides are TGCGCCAGCAGCCAGGGGGGACAGGATTTGAATCAGCCCCAGCATTTT. This gives the protein CASSQGGQDLNQPQHF.

This clone occurred a few times. The V call is TRBV28, the J call TRBJ1-1; 7 bases agree with TRBD1. This CDR3 region has 15 residues. The ends lost 5 bases at V and 3 bases at J; junction bases unmatched: 9. The germline gives CDR1 MDHEN, CDR2 SYDVKM. As DNA, the CDR3 is TGTGCCAGCAGTACGATAACAGGGGTTGACACTGAAGCTTTCTTT. Its translation: CASSTITGVDTEAFF.

The J gene is TRBJ2-1, the V gene TRBV5-1, with 9 bases aligning to TRBD2. The CDR3 runs to 16 residues. Germline V lookup: CDR1 SGHRS, CDR2 YFSETQ. J was trimmed by 6 bases and V by 0 bases; bases with no gene match: 7. CDR3 in amino acids: CASSLVGGGAPNEQFF. CDR3 coding DNA: TGCGCCAGCAGCTTGGTTGGCGGGGGGGCCCCCAATGAGCAGTTCTTC.

The chain is built from TRBV18 and TRBJ2-2; possibly TRBD2 for D (6 bases). The CDR3 runs 13 residues. V was shortened by 2 bases and J by 7 bases, with 8 bases between the two germline ends. Germline V gene lookup returns CDR1 KGHSH and CDR2 LQKENI. The CDR3, as DNA: TGTGCCAGCTCACCAAGGGAGGACGGGGAGCTGTTTTTT. Its translation: CASSPREDGELFF.

This rearrangement joins TRBV4-3 to TRBJ2-3, with TRBD1 matching over 8 bases. This CDR3 region has 16 residues. With V trimmed by 5 bases and J by 2 bases, 9 bases remained unmatched. From germline, CDR1 is LGHNA and CDR2 YSLEER. CDR3 residues: CASSWSGTGDTDTQYF. CDR3 DNA: TGCGCCAGCAGCTGGTCCGGGACAGGAGACACAGATACGCAGTATTTT.